Listed below are T cell receptor beta chains from one sample, sequenced in a study of blood T cell repertoires in COVID-19. TCRdb keeps only in-frame clones here, not all; method: immunoSEQ multiplex PCR. The sample lists around 98,000 clones; under 85% were seen once. The sample consisted of peripheral blood. The receptor source for this set is a man between 65 and 79 years old with acute or convalescent COVID-19. Each CDR3 is given with its conserved first and last residue. Fields, in order: clone size, D gene, V gene, J gene, CDR3 protein, CDR3 DNA. The D gene is left open where the match is weak. Some rows have no size entry. The others give once, few or many, or a class for an expanded clone.

clone_size: -; d_call: TRBD2; v_call: TRBV7-2; j_call: TRBJ2-2; cdr3_aa: CASSSRASGAGRTGELFF; cdr3_nt: TGTGCCAGCAGCTCCCGGGCTAGCGGGGCGGGTAGAACCGGGGAGCTGTTTTTT
clone_size: -; d_call: -; v_call: TRBV7-2; j_call: TRBJ2-4; cdr3_aa: CASSLGTSNIQYF; cdr3_nt: TGTGCCAGCAGCTTAGGGACTTCAAACATTCAGTACTTC
clone_size: -; d_call: -; v_call: TRBV6-2/TRBV6-3; j_call: TRBJ1-5; cdr3_aa: CASSYSSGPNQPQHF; cdr3_nt: TGTGCCAGCAGCTACTCGTCAGGGCCCAATCAGCCCCAGCATTTT
clone_size: -; d_call: TRBD2; v_call: TRBV9; j_call: TRBJ2-7; cdr3_aa: CASSVTSGPSYEQYF; cdr3_nt: TGTGCCAGCAGTGTTACTAGCGGACCCTCCTACGAGCAGTACTTC
clone_size: -; d_call: -; v_call: TRBV19; j_call: TRBJ1-6; cdr3_aa: CASTGDGGYNSPLHF; cdr3_nt: TGTGCCAGTACCGGAGACGGGGGGTATAATTCACCCCTCCACTTT
clone_size: -; d_call: -; v_call: TRBV27; j_call: TRBJ1-4; cdr3_aa: CASSLQQGLSEKLFF; cdr3_nt: TGTGCCAGCAGTTTACAACAGGGTTTGAGCGAAAAACTGTTTTTT
clone_size: few; d_call: -; v_call: TRBV7-2; j_call: TRBJ2-5; cdr3_aa: CASSRGARETQYF; cdr3_nt: TGTGCCAGCAGCCGGGGGGCTCGGGAGACCCAGTACTTC
clone_size: -; d_call: TRBD2; v_call: TRBV7-8; j_call: TRBJ2-2; cdr3_aa: CASSSGLAGGTGELFF; cdr3_nt: TGTGCCAGCAGCTCGGGACTAGCGGGAGGGACCGGGGAGCTGTTTTTT
clone_size: -; d_call: TRBD2; v_call: TRBV10-2; j_call: TRBJ2-2; cdr3_aa: CASSLIGLAGGRDTGELFF; cdr3_nt: TGCGCCAGCAGCTTGATTGGACTAGCGGGAGGGCGGGACACCGGGGAGCTGTTTTTT
clone_size: -; d_call: TRBD1; v_call: TRBV11-3; j_call: TRBJ2-7; cdr3_aa: CASSLTGTGDIYHEQYF; cdr3_nt: TGTGCCAGCAGCTTAACAGGGACAGGGGACATCTACCACGAGCAGTACTTC
clone_size: -; d_call: TRBD1; v_call: TRBV28; j_call: TRBJ1-1; cdr3_aa: CASSLVRTGVPEAFF; cdr3_nt: TGTGCCAGCAGTTTAGTAAGGACAGGGGTTCCTGAAGCTTTCTTT
clone_size: -; d_call: -; v_call: TRBV24-1; j_call: TRBJ1-2; cdr3_aa: CATSDVSFNSGYTF; cdr3_nt: TGTGCCACCAGTGATGTGTCCTTTAATAGTGGCTACACCTTC
clone_size: -; d_call: TRBD1; v_call: TRBV24-1; j_call: TRBJ1-2; cdr3_aa: CATSDPTRPQGSGYTF; cdr3_nt: TGTGCCACCAGTGACCCCACTCGCCCACAGGGGAGCGGCTACACCTTC
clone_size: -; d_call: -; v_call: TRBV30; j_call: TRBJ2-1; cdr3_aa: CAWSLTSYNEQFF; cdr3_nt: TGTGCCTGGAGTTTGACTAGCTACAATGAGCAGTTCTTC
clone_size: -; d_call: -; v_call: TRBV27; j_call: TRBJ2-6; cdr3_aa: CASSLLPPYWGANVLTF; cdr3_nt: TGTGCCAGCAGTTTATTACCCCCTTACTGGGGGGCCAACGTCCTGACTTTC
clone_size: -; d_call: TRBD2; v_call: TRBV11-3; j_call: TRBJ2-1; cdr3_aa: CASSSQRESSYNEQFF; cdr3_nt: TGTGCCAGCAGCTCCCAGCGGGAGAGCTCCTACAATGAGCAGTTCTTC
clone_size: -; d_call: -; v_call: TRBV5-1; j_call: TRBJ2-5; cdr3_aa: CASSSSETQYF; cdr3_nt: TGCGCCAGCAGCTCGTCAGAGACCCAGTACTTC
clone_size: -; d_call: -; v_call: TRBV18; j_call: TRBJ2-5; cdr3_aa: CASSPRTGTGETQYF; cdr3_nt: TGTGCCAGCTCACCCAGGACGGGAACCGGAGAGACCCAGTACTTC
clone_size: -; d_call: -; v_call: TRBV24-1; j_call: TRBJ2-1; cdr3_aa: CATSDPSYNEQFF; cdr3_nt: TGTGCCACCAGTGATCCCAGTTACAATGAGCAGTTCTTC
clone_size: -; d_call: TRBD1; v_call: TRBV6-5; j_call: TRBJ2-1; cdr3_aa: CASSYLGQGAYNEQFF; cdr3_nt: TGTGCCAGCAGTTACTTGGGACAGGGGGCATACAATGAGCAGTTCTTC
clone_size: -; d_call: TRBD1; v_call: TRBV5-6; j_call: TRBJ1-1; cdr3_aa: CASIISGQGRTEAFF; cdr3_nt: TGTGCCAGCATCATCTCCGGACAGGGGCGGACTGAAGCTTTCTTT
clone_size: -; d_call: -; v_call: TRBV6-4; j_call: TRBJ1-2; cdr3_aa: CASSDRGYGYTF; cdr3_nt: TGTGCCAGCAGTGATCGCGGGTATGGCTACACCTTC
clone_size: -; d_call: -; v_call: TRBV19; j_call: TRBJ1-1; cdr3_aa: CASSIDPHRNTEAFF; cdr3_nt: TGTGCCAGTAGTATAGACCCCCACAGGAACACTGAAGCTTTCTTT
clone_size: few; d_call: TRBD1; v_call: TRBV29-1; j_call: TRBJ2-3; cdr3_aa: CSVGVTGRADTQYF; cdr3_nt: TGCAGCGTTGGGGTGACAGGGCGAGCAGATACGCAGTATTTT
clone_size: -; d_call: -; v_call: TRBV7-2; j_call: TRBJ2-3; cdr3_aa: CASRRDVKDTQYF; cdr3_nt: TGTGCCAGCAGGCGGGACGTAAAGGATACGCAGTATTTT
clone_size: -; d_call: -; v_call: TRBV5-6; j_call: TRBJ2-2; cdr3_aa: CASSLGGWGVERVTGELFF; cdr3_nt: TGTGCCAGCAGCTTGGGGGGCTGGGGCGTTGAACGGGTCACCGGGGAGCTGTTTTTT
clone_size: -; d_call: TRBD1; v_call: TRBV5-4; j_call: TRBJ1-2; cdr3_aa: CASSLQGVDGYTF; cdr3_nt: TGTGCCAGCAGCTTACAGGGGGTTGATGGCTACACCTTC
clone_size: few; d_call: TRBD1; v_call: TRBV11-1; j_call: TRBJ1-1; cdr3_aa: CASRRTGGMTEAFF; cdr3_nt: TGTGCCAGCAGGCGGACAGGGGGCATGACTGAAGCTTTCTTT
clone_size: few; d_call: -; v_call: TRBV9; j_call: TRBJ2-1; cdr3_aa: CASSVASGLFGNEQFF; cdr3_nt: TGTGCCAGCAGCGTAGCTTCGGGACTCTTTGGGAATGAGCAGTTCTTC
clone_size: -; d_call: TRBD2; v_call: TRBV5-1; j_call: TRBJ2-1; cdr3_aa: CASSPSGANNEQFF; cdr3_nt: TGCGCCAGCAGCCCTAGCGGGGCTAACAATGAGCAGTTCTTC
clone_size: once; d_call: TRBD1; v_call: TRBV29-1; j_call: TRBJ2-7; cdr3_aa: CSVLTGSSYEQYF; cdr3_nt: TGCAGCGTCTTGACAGGGTCCTCCTACGAGCAGTACTTC
clone_size: -; d_call: -; v_call: TRBV25-1; j_call: TRBJ2-7; cdr3_aa: CASSDKRFSYEQYF; cdr3_nt: TGTGCCAGCAGTGATAAGCGATTCTCCTACGAGCAGTACTTC
clone_size: -; d_call: -; v_call: TRBV6-5; j_call: TRBJ1-4; cdr3_aa: CASRTGPSNEKLFF; cdr3_nt: TGTGCCAGCAGAACAGGGCCATCTAATGAAAAACTGTTTTTT
clone_size: -; d_call: TRBD2; v_call: TRBV25-1; j_call: TRBJ2-7; cdr3_aa: CASTLAGGPYEQYF; cdr3_nt: TGTGCCAGCACCTTAGCGGGAGGGCCCTACGAGCAGTACTTC
clone_size: -; d_call: TRBD2; v_call: TRBV13; j_call: TRBJ2-3; cdr3_aa: CASSVLAEHSTDTQYF; cdr3_nt: TGTGCCAGCAGCGTACTAGCGGAGCATAGCACAGATACGCAGTATTTT
clone_size: -; d_call: -; v_call: TRBV7-9; j_call: TRBJ1-2; cdr3_aa: CASSPGGGAAYGYTF; cdr3_nt: TGTGCCAGCTCCCCCGGGGGGGGCGCGGCCTATGGCTACACCTTC
clone_size: -; d_call: -; v_call: TRBV11-2; j_call: TRBJ2-3; cdr3_aa: CASSLTGSDGDTQYF; cdr3_nt: TGTGCCAGCAGCTTAACAGGGTCGGACGGGGATACGCAGTATTTT
clone_size: -; d_call: TRBD1; v_call: TRBV30; j_call: TRBJ2-1; cdr3_aa: CAWSVQGYEQFF; cdr3_nt: TGTGCCTGGAGTGTACAGGGGTATGAGCAGTTCTTC
clone_size: few; d_call: -; v_call: TRBV7-2; j_call: TRBJ2-5; cdr3_aa: CASSLARGQETQYF; cdr3_nt: TGTGCCAGCAGCTTAGCAAGGGGACAAGAGACCCAGTACTTC
clone_size: -; d_call: -; v_call: TRBV7-9; j_call: TRBJ2-1; cdr3_aa: CASSSRGGGSVTYNEQFF; cdr3_nt: TGTGCCAGCAGTAGCCGTGGAGGGGGCAGTGTTACCTACAATGAGCAGTTCTTC
clone_size: few; d_call: TRBD1; v_call: TRBV28; j_call: TRBJ2-7; cdr3_aa: CASTSPGQGAGEQYF; cdr3_nt: TGTGCCAGTACTTCCCCGGGGCAGGGGGCGGGCGAGCAGTACTTC
clone_size: -; d_call: TRBD1; v_call: TRBV13; j_call: TRBJ2-7; cdr3_aa: CASSPRTGREQYF; cdr3_nt: TGTGCCAGCAGCCCCCGGACAGGTCGGGAGCAGTACTTC
clone_size: -; d_call: -; v_call: TRBV24-1; j_call: TRBJ1-2; cdr3_aa: CATSDSRARRGSGGYTF; cdr3_nt: TGTGCCACCAGTGATTCCCGGGCCAGGCGGGGTTCGGGTGGCTACACCTTC
clone_size: -; d_call: -; v_call: TRBV5-1; j_call: TRBJ2-2; cdr3_aa: CASSIQGSTANTGELFF; cdr3_nt: TGCGCCAGCAGCATACAGGGTTCCACCGCGAACACCGGGGAGCTGTTTTTT
clone_size: -; d_call: TRBD2; v_call: TRBV11-1; j_call: TRBJ2-2; cdr3_aa: CASSLARSGRIGELFF; cdr3_nt: TGTGCCAGCAGCTTAGCGAGGAGCGGGAGGATCGGGGAGCTGTTTTTT
clone_size: -; d_call: TRBD2; v_call: TRBV19; j_call: TRBJ2-5; cdr3_aa: CASSPTGLAGGETQYF; cdr3_nt: TGTGCCAGTAGCCCTACCGGACTAGCGGGAGGAGAGACCCAGTACTTC
clone_size: few; d_call: -; v_call: TRBV10-3; j_call: TRBJ2-1; cdr3_aa: CAISKQGFTLPNEQFF; cdr3_nt: TGTGCCATCAGCAAACAGGGTTTCACCCTCCCTAATGAGCAGTTCTTC
clone_size: -; d_call: TRBD2; v_call: TRBV7-6; j_call: TRBJ2-3; cdr3_aa: CASSLQAGPTDTQYF; cdr3_nt: TGTGCCAGCAGCTTACAAGCGGGACCCACAGATACGCAGTATTTT
clone_size: -; d_call: -; v_call: TRBV6-5; j_call: TRBJ2-5; cdr3_aa: CASRKQGGNQYF; cdr3_nt: TGTGCCAGCAGGAAACAGGGGGGGAACCAGTACTTC
clone_size: once; d_call: -; v_call: TRBV29-1; j_call: TRBJ1-3; cdr3_aa: CSVEWQASSGNTIYF; cdr3_nt: TGCAGCGTTGAATGGCAGGCAAGCTCTGGAAACACCATATATTTT
clone_size: -; d_call: -; v_call: TRBV3-1/TRBV3-2; j_call: TRBJ2-1; cdr3_aa: CASSMDSNEQFF; cdr3_nt: TGTGCCAGCAGCATGGACAGCAATGAGCAGTTCTTC
clone_size: -; d_call: -; v_call: TRBV7-2; j_call: TRBJ1-5; cdr3_aa: CASSLVSRDGQPQHF; cdr3_nt: TGTGCCAGCAGCTTAGTGTCCAGGGATGGTCAGCCCCAGCATTTT
clone_size: few; d_call: -; v_call: TRBV7-3; j_call: TRBJ1-1; cdr3_aa: CASSFGALTEAFF; cdr3_nt: TGTGCCAGCAGCTTTGGGGCCCTCACTGAAGCTTTCTTT
clone_size: -; d_call: -; v_call: TRBV6-2/TRBV6-3; j_call: TRBJ2-7; cdr3_aa: CASSYSVEVGEQYF; cdr3_nt: TGTGCCAGCAGTTACTCCGTAGAGGTGGGCGAGCAGTACTTC
clone_size: -; d_call: -; v_call: TRBV5-1; j_call: TRBJ2-6; cdr3_aa: CASSADSYSGANVLTF; cdr3_nt: TGCGCCAGCAGCGCAGACAGCTACTCTGGGGCCAACGTCCTGACTTTC
clone_size: -; d_call: -; v_call: TRBV7-2; j_call: TRBJ2-7; cdr3_aa: CASTQRSGDEQYF; cdr3_nt: TGTGCCAGCACCCAAAGGTCCGGGGACGAGCAGTACTTC
clone_size: -; d_call: -; v_call: TRBV18; j_call: TRBJ1-1; cdr3_aa: CASSPEQGTEAFF; cdr3_nt: TGTGCCAGCTCACCGGAACAGGGTACTGAAGCTTTCTTT